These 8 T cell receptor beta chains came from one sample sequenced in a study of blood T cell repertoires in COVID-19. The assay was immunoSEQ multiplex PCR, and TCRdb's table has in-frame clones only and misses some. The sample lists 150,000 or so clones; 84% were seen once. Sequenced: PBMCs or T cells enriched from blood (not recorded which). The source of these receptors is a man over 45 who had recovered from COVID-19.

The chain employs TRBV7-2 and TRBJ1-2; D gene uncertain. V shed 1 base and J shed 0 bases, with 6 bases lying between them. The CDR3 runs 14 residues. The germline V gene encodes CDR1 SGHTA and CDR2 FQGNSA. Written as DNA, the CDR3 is TGTGCCAGCAGCTTAGGACTGTCTAACTATGGCTACACCTTC. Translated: CASSLGLSNYGYTF.

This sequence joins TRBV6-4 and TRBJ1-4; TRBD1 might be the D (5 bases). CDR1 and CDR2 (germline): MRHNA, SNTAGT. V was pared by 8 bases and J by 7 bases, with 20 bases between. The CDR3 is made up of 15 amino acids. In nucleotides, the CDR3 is TGTGCCAGCTCCGCTTCTGGGGCGACGACTGAAAAACTGTTTTTT. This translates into CASSASGATTEKLFF.

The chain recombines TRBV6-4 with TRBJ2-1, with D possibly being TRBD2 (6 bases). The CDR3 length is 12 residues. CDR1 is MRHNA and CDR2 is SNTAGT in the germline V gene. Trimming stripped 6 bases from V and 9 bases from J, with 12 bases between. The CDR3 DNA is TGTGCCAGCAGCCCCACCGGGGGTGAGCAGTTCTTC. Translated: CASSPTGGEQFF.

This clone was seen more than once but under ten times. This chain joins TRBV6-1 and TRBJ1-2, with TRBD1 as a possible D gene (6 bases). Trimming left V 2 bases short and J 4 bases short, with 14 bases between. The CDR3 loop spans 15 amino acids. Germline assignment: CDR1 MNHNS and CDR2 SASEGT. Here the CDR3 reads CASSESRTASYGYTF. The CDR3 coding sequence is TGTGCCAGCAGTGAATCCCGGACAGCCTCCTATGGCTACACCTTC.

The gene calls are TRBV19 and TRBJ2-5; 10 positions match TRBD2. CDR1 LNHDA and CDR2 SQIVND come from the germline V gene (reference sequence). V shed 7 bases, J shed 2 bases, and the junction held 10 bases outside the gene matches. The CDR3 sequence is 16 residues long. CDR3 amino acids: CASTDSSGGAQETQYF. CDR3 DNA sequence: TGTGCCAGTACCGACTCTAGCGGGGGAGCTCAAGAGACCCAGTACTTC.

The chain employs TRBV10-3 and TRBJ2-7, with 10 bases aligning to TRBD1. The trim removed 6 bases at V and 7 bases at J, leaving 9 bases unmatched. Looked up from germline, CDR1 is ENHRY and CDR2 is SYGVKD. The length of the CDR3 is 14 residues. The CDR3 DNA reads TGTGCCATCAGGGGGACAGGGGAATCGGGGGAGCAGTACTTC. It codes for CAIRGTGESGEQYF.

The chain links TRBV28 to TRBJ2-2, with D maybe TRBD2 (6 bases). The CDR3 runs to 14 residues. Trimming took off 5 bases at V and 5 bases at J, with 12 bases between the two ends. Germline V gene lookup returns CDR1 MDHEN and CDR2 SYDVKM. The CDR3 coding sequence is TGTGCCAGCAGTCATGGGACTTTAACCGGGGAGCTGTTTTTT. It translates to CASSHGTLTGELFF.

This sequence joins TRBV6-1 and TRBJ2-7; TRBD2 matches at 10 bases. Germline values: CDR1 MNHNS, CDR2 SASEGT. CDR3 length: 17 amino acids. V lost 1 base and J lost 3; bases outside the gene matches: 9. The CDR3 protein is CASSEGPTSGGDYEQYF. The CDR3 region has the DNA TGTGCCAGCAGTGAAGGCCCGACAAGCGGGGGGGACTACGAGCAGTACTTC.